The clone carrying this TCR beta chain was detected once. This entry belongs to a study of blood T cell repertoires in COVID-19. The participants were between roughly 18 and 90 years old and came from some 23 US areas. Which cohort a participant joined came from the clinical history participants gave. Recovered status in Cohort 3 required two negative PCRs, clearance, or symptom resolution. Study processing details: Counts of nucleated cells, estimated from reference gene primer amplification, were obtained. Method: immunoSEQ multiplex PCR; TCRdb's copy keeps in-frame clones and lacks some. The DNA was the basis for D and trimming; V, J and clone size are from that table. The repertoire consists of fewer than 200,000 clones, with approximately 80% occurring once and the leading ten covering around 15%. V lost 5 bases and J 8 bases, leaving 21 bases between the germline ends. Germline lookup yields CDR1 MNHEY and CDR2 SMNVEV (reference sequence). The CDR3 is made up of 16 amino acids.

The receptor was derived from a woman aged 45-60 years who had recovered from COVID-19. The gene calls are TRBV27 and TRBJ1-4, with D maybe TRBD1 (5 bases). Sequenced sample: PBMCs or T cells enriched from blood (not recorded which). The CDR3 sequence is CASSTRWVLGGEKLFF. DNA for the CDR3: TGTGCCAGCAGTACCCGATGGGTCCTTGGGGGGGAAAAACTGTTTTTT.